This is a list of T cell receptor beta chains from one sample in a study of radiation and T cells in renal cell carcinoma. Data came from immunoSEQ multiplex PCR; TCRdb stores just in-frame clones and leaves some out. This table has tens of thousands of clones, 82% appearing once. The sequencing used blood, collected from a patient whose treatment included radiotherapy and nephrectomy. All receptors come from a man aged 55 to 70 with renal cell carcinoma. CDR3s leave out the opening cysteine and the closing phenylalanine or tryptophan.

v_gene: TRBV7-9
j_gene: TRBJ1-2
CDR3aa: ASSLVWDRGDYGYT

v_gene: TRBV7-7
j_gene: TRBJ2-3
CDR3aa: ASSLGLAGSTDTQY

v_gene: TRBV6-6
j_gene: TRBJ2-1
CDR3aa: ASSQGVEQF

v_gene: TRBV28
j_gene: TRBJ2-5
CDR3aa: ASKGTRAGGQGGRETQY

v_gene: TRBV7-8
j_gene: TRBJ2-3
CDR3aa: ASSNSGLWATQY

v_gene: TRBV6-6
j_gene: TRBJ2-3
CDR3aa: ASSPSADTQY

v_gene: TRBV25-1
j_gene: TRBJ2-7
CDR3aa: ASRAGSNWY

v_gene: TRBV29-1
j_gene: TRBJ2-1
CDR3aa: SATTGGLYNEQF

v_gene: TRBV25-1
j_gene: TRBJ2-1
CDR3aa: ASSPGRYNEQF

v_gene: TRBV6-5
j_gene: TRBJ1-5
CDR3aa: ASSYSRAGGNQPQH

v_gene: TRBV2
j_gene: TRBJ1-3
CDR3aa: ASSAYRGSGNTIY

v_gene: TRBV4-2
j_gene: TRBJ2-7
CDR3aa: ASSQELTGGYEQY

v_gene: TRBV4-1
j_gene: TRBJ2-1
CDR3aa: ASSQGTSGRLGLDEQF

v_gene: TRBV19
j_gene: TRBJ2-1
CDR3aa: ASSHRTNYNEQF

v_gene: TRBV2
j_gene: TRBJ1-2
CDR3aa: ASSEGRANYGYT

v_gene: TRBV4-3
j_gene: TRBJ2-1
CDR3aa: ASSQDYYNEQF

v_gene: TRBV27
j_gene: TRBJ2-7
CDR3aa: ASSLDHLYEQY

v_gene: TRBV28
j_gene: TRBJ2-5
CDR3aa: ASSSVVETQY

v_gene: TRBV7-2
j_gene: TRBJ1-1
CDR3aa: ASSTQSFTEAF

v_gene: TRBV7-9
j_gene: TRBJ2-2
CDR3aa: ASSYTGELF